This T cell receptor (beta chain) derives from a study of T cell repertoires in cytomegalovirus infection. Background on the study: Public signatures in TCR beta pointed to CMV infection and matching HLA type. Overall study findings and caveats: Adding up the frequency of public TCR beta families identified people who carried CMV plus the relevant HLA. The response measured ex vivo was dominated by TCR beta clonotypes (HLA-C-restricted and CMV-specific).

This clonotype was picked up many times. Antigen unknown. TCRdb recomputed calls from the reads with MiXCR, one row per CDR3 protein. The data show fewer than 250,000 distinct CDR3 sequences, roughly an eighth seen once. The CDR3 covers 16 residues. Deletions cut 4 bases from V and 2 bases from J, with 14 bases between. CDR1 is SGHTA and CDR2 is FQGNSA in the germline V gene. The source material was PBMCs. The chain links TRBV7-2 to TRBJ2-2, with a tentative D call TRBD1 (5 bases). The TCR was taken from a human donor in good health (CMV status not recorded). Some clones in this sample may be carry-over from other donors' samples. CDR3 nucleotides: TGTGCCAGCAGCTACCCAGGGTCCCAAAACACCGGGGAGCTGTTTTTT. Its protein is CASSYPGSQNTGELFF.